The 13 T cell receptor beta chains reported below all come from one sample, sequenced in a study of blood T cell repertoires in COVID-19. Profiled with immunoSEQ multiplex PCR; TCRdb holds only in-frame clones, not every one. Of fewer than 300,000 clones in the sample, 80% to 85% were seen once. Sample: peripheral blood. The source is a woman aged 55-75 years with active or convalescent COVID-19.

The chain is built from TRBV29-1 and TRBJ2-1; a weak D match, TRBD1 (6 bases). The CDR3 has 15 amino acids. With 7 bases removed from V and 0 bases from J, the gap between germline ends came to 16 bases. The germline V gene encodes CDR1 SQVTM and CDR2 ANQGSEA. The CDR3 bases are TGCAGCGCTGGGCAGGGGCAGTTCTCCTACAATGAGCAGTTCTTC. Translating it yields CSAGQGQFSYNEQFF.

J is TRBJ1-3 and V is TRBV6-2 or TRBV6-3, with unresolved D. Germline CDR1 MNHEY, CDR2 SVGEGT. Trimming removed 6 bases at V and 0 bases at J, with 15 bases between. The CDR3 spans 16 residues. CDR3 in DNA: TGTGCCAGCAGCCAAACAATTACCAGCTCTGGAAACACCATATATTTT. It encodes CASSQTITSSGNTIYF.

This clone came up once. The chain combines TRBV4-2 with TRBJ1-6; weak D call: TRBD1 (5 bases). This CDR3 comprises 14 residues. Germline V CDR1 and CDR2: LGHNA, YNFKEQ. V was pared by 0 bases and J by 8 bases, with 8 bases between. The CDR3 is CASSQEATDSPLHF. The CDR3 DNA reads TGTGCCAGCAGCCAAGAAGCGACAGATTCACCCCTCCACTTT.

The V call is TRBV2, the J call TRBJ1-1, with 8 bases fitting TRBD1. V shed 6 bases and J 4 bases; nucleotides not matched to a gene: 7. Per germline, CDR1 SNHLY and CDR2 FYNNEI. The CDR3 loop spans 14 amino acids. CDR3 bases: TGTGCCAGCAGCGGACAGGGAATCGGCACTGAAGCTTTCTTT. It yields the protein CASSGQGIGTEAFF.

The rearrangement uses TRBV12-5 and TRBJ1-4; 8 positions agree with TRBD1. The CDR3 consists of 14 residues. The germline gives CDR1 LGHNT, CDR2 FRNRAP. The V and J ends lost 5 bases and 3 bases, in that order; junction bases with no gene match: 2. The CDR3 here is CASGRTGPNEKLFF. CDR3 nucleotides: TGTGCTAGTGGTAGGACAGGGCCTAATGAAAAACTGTTTTTT.

CDR3 sequence (DNA): TGCGCCAGTCGTCCGGGACAGGGGGCCTACGAGCAGTACTTC. This translates into CASRPGQGAYEQYF. V gene TRBV5-1 combines with J gene TRBJ2-7; 11 bases fit TRBD1. Germline V lookup: CDR1 SGHRS, CDR2 YFSETQ. V shed 8 bases and J 2 bases; nucleotides not matched to a gene: 6. This CDR3 region has 14 residues. Full variable domain (outside the CDR3, taken from reference TRBV5-1 and TRBJ2-7): KAGVTQTPRYLIKTRGQQVTLSCSPISGHRSVSWYQQTPGQGLQFLFEYFSETQRNKGNFPGRFSGRQFSNSRSEMNVSTLELGDSALYLCASRPGQGAYEQYFGPGTRLTVT.

This clone appeared a few times. The chain links TRBV30 to TRBJ1-4; no definite D call. CDR1 is GTSNPN and CDR2 is SVGIG in the germline V gene (reference sequence). V dropped 2 bases and J dropped 0 bases, with 16 bases sitting between them. The CDR3 covers 17 residues. CDR3 bases: TGTGCCTGGAGTCTGGGCCAGCCTTATGCAACTAATGAAAAACTGTTTTTT. Encoded protein: CAWSLGQPYATNEKLFF.

The V call is TRBV7-2, the J call TRBJ2-7; D remains unclear. Germline V gene sequence: CDR1 SGHTA, CDR2 FQGNSA. The CDR3 has 13 residues. V gave up 3 bases and J gave up 1 base, with 7 bases separating them. The CDR3 DNA is TGTGCCAGCAGCTTGACACAATCCTACGAGCAGTACTTC. It encodes CASSLTQSYEQYF.

Of note for this clone: At one end the junction does not follow the germline gene, possibly because of a read error. The chain uses TRBV7-3 and TRBJ1-2, with 11 nucleotides matching TRBD1. Germline CDR1 reads SGHTA; CDR2 reads FQGTGA. This CDR3 region has 13 residues. The CDR3 nucleotides read TGTGCCAGCAGCTACGGGACAGGGGGACCTCAGGCCTTC. Translated: CASSYGTGGPQAF.

The rearrangement joins TRBV5-1 to TRBJ1-4; 8 bases line up with TRBD1. Per the germline V gene, CDR1 is SGHRS and CDR2 is YFSETQ. The CDR3 is 16 residues long. Trimming at V came to 0 bases and at J to 7 bases, leaving 8 bases not matched to a gene. The DNA of the CDR3 is TGCGCCAGCAGCTTGGGCTTGGACAGGGTACTTGAAAAACTGTTTTTT. This gives the protein CASSLGLDRVLEKLFF.

This clone was detected once. The CDR3 nucleotides are TGCGCCACCTCACAGGGGGATAACACTGAAGCTTTCTTT. Amino acid sequence: CATSQGDNTEAFF. The genes are TRBV10-2 and TRBJ1-1; TRBD1 matches 8 bases. Germline V gene lookup returns CDR1 WSHSY and CDR2 SAAADI. V dropped 10 bases and J dropped 2; count of bases not matched to a gene: 6. The CDR3 spans 13 residues.

The chain recombines TRBV19 with TRBJ1-2; TRBD1 might be the D (5 bases). CDR1 LNHDA and CDR2 SQIVND come from the germline V gene (reference sequence). Deletions cut 2 bases from V and 7 bases from J, with 17 bases between. The CDR3 runs to 15 residues. CDR3 DNA sequence: TGTGCCAGTAGTATACCCGTACAGGCCAGGCGTGGCTACACCTTC. It codes for CASSIPVQARRGYTF.

This clone was seen more than once but under ten times. This chain links TRBV19 with TRBJ2-1; weak D call: TRBD2 (5 bases). The CDR3 sequence is 14 residues long. V dropped 3 bases and J dropped 6 bases, with 12 bases sitting between them. Germline assignment: CDR1 LNHDA and CDR2 SQIVND (reference sequence). In nucleotides, the CDR3 is TGTGCCAGTAGTATTAGGCTAGGAGGCAATGAGCAGTTCTTC. The encoded protein is CASSIRLGGNEQFF.